This T cell receptor (beta chain) was sequenced during a study of T cell responses to AZD1222 COVID-19 vaccine. Whole-study results and caveats: The span of vaccine-associated CD4 TCRs extended across spike, with dominance at 160-218 and 743-854.

CDR1 and CDR2 (germline): SGHVS, FQNEAQ. Deletions cut 1 base from V and 7 bases from J, with 20 bases between. The CDR3 consists of 17 residues. Remarks on this clone: Antigen: not known.

Method: immunoSEQ multiplex PCR; TCRdb's copy keeps in-frame clones and lacks some. The table includes about 140,000 clones, 80% to 95% detected once. The gene calls are TRBV7-8 and TRBJ2-1; D might be TRBD2 (6 bases). The sequence came from an adult who received the AZD1222 COVID-19 vaccine. The sample was peripheral blood, taken 28 days after the second AZD1222 dose. The CDR3 spells CASSLGGLGRERNEQFF. CDR3 bases: TGTGCCAGCAGCTTAGGGGGGTTGGGGCGGGAAAGGAATGAGCAGTTCTTC.